A single sample is the source of the 5 T cell receptor beta chains below, sequenced in a study of T cells in Graves' hyperthyroidism and ophthalmopathy. There were TCR beta CDR3 regions amplified from RNA transcripts. An initial round of RT-PCR targeting the TCR CDR3 relied on the HTBI primer set. TCRdb reanalysed the multiplex PCR reads using MiXCR and keeps one entry per CDR3 protein. The data hold fewer than 350,000 distinct CDR3 sequences, with roughly a fifth observed a single time. Input material: blood. The source of these receptors is a man aged 50-60 years with Graves' ophthalmopathy.

The rearrangement links TRBV20-1 to TRBJ1-1; a weak D match, TRBD1 (6 bases). V was pared by 6 bases and J by 0 bases, with 11 bases between. CDR3 size: 13 residues. In germline, CDR1 is DFQATT, CDR2 SNEGSKA (reference sequence). CDR3 sequence (DNA): TGCAGTGCCCCACAGGGCCTGAACACTGAAGCTTTCTTT. It encodes CSAPQGLNTEAFF.

This clonotype was observed a few times. The CDR3 sequence: CSATTGRGSGEQFF. CDR3 coding DNA: TGCAGTGCAACCACCGGCCGGGGTTCGGGTGAGCAGTTCTTC. This chain links TRBV20-1 with TRBJ2-1; maybe TRBD2 (5 bases). V dropped 6 bases and J dropped 9 bases, with 21 bases sitting between them. In germline, CDR1 is DFQATT, CDR2 SNEGSKA (reference sequence). The CDR3 runs to 14 residues.

Ten or more counts support this clonotype. The V and J genes are TRBV7-3 and TRBJ2-1, with D tentatively TRBD1 or TRBD2 (5 bases each). The length of the CDR3 is 15 residues. The V end was cut by 5 bases, the J end by 7 bases, with 18 bases between. In germline, CDR1 is SGHTA, CDR2 FQGTGA. CDR3 sequence reads: CASSISRDPGNEQFF. CDR3 DNA: TGTGCCAGCAGCATCTCACGGGACCCCGGAAATGAGCAGTTCTTC.

V gene TRBV7-2 combines with J gene TRBJ2-1; 8 bases match TRBD2. With 6 bases clipped from V and 0 bases from J, the junction kept 7 bases outside the gene matches. CDR3 length equals 16 residues. The germline gives CDR1 SGHTA, CDR2 FQGNSA. The DNA for the CDR3 is TGTGCCAGCAGGCGTAGCGGGATGAGCTCCTACAATGAGCAGTTCTTC. This sequence encodes CASRRSGMSSYNEQFF. Based on the CDR3 plus reference TRBV7-2 and TRBJ2-1, the full variable domain is GAGVSQSPSNKVTEKGKDVELRCDPISGHTALYWYRQSLGQGLEFLIYFQGNSAPDKSGLPSDRFSAERTGGSVSTLTIQRTQQEDSAVYLCASRRSGMSSYNEQFFGPGTRLTVL.

In this sample, this clonotype turned up many times. J is TRBJ1-4 and V is TRBV28, with 11 bases fitting TRBD1. CDR1 and CDR2 (germline): MDHEN, SYDVKM. The trim removed 3 bases at V and 8 bases at J, leaving 11 bases unmatched. There are 17 residues in the CDR3. The CDR3 is CASSFGRGQGEGEKLFF. As DNA, the CDR3 is TGTGCCAGCAGTTTTGGCCGGGGACAGGGGGAAGGCGAAAAACTGTTTTTT.